The clone carrying this T cell receptor (beta chain) was observed a handful of times. Antigen: not known. This record belongs to a study of T cells in Graves' hyperthyroidism and ophthalmopathy. Across the whole study: Blood from the periphery was taken at initial diagnosis, before any treatment.

Notes on the study in general: Stable hyperthyroidism was told apart from ophthalmopathy by a model built on 13 V-J features.

Germline V CDR1 and CDR2: SNHLY, FYNNEI. V was shortened by 2 bases and J by 6 bases, with 7 bases between the two germline ends. CDR3 size: 12 residues. Amplified regions were TCR beta CDR3 sequences from RNA transcripts. An initial round of RT-PCR targeting the TCR CDR3 relied on the HTBI primer set. TCRdb ran MiXCR on the multiplex PCR reads and lists one entry per CDR3 protein. The sample yields more than 300,000 distinct CDR3 sequences, around 20% seen once. The cohort's ophthalmopathy patients, a group with duration under 3 months, had a Clinical Activity Score of at least 3 and a NOSPECS grade of at least 4.

The TCR originated in a man aged 18 to 30 with Graves' ophthalmopathy. The chain joins TRBV2 to TRBJ1-2; D gene uncertain. The specimen sequenced was blood. This CDR3 reads CASSESLNGYTF. The CDR3 DNA is TGTGCCAGCAGTGAAAGTTTGAATGGCTACACCTTC.